One sample yielded the 20 T cell receptor beta chains listed below, sequenced in a study of OX40 agonist ivuxolimab in advanced cancers. Profiled with immunoSEQ multiplex PCR; TCRdb holds only in-frame clones, not every one. The sample yields roughly 63,000 clones, approximately 86% seen once. The material sequenced was CD4+ or CD8+ T cells sorted from blood, taken in a trial of the OX40 agonist ivuxolimab. The receptors shown here come from an adult with an advanced solid tumor such as melanoma, head and neck, liver or kidney cancer.

The chain links TRBV2 to TRBJ1-4; D call uncertain. Trimming took 2 bases from V and 0 from J, leaving 10 bases between them. Germline V gene lookup returns CDR1 SNHLY and CDR2 FYNNEI. CDR3 size: 16 residues. This CDR3 is CASSELPTPTNEKLFF. The CDR3 DNA is TGTGCCAGCAGTGAACTACCCACTCCAACTAATGAAAAACTGTTTTTT.

This clone turned up a few times. The chain's CDR3 is CASSRGAPAYNEQFF. In DNA form, the CDR3 reads TGTGCCAGCAGCCGAGGAGCACCCGCCTACAATGAGCAGTTCTTC. The rearrangement uses TRBV5-6 and TRBJ2-1; unclear D gene. There are 15 residues in the CDR3. Germline values: CDR1 SGHDT, CDR2 YYEEEE. V gave up 4 bases and J gave up 2 bases, with 13 bases separating them.

The V gene is TRBV18, the J gene TRBJ1-1; D is ambiguous. Trimming pared 3 bases from V and 6 bases from J, leaving 17 bases between. Germline-derived CDR1 and CDR2 are KGHSH and LQKENI. The CDR3 is 15 residues long. CDR3 DNA: TGTGCCAGCTCACCGTTTCAGACGGAGATGGCTGAAGCTTTCTTT. Translated: CASSPFQTEMAEAFF.

This clone was seen a few times. This chain joins TRBV5-6 and TRBJ1-2; 7 nucleotides line up with TRBD1. The CDR3 covers 13 residues. In germline, CDR1 is SGHDT, CDR2 YYEEEE. V was clipped by 4 bases and J by 4 bases; unmatched bases: 4. The CDR3 spells CASSGTARYGYTF. CDR3 nucleotides: TGTGCCAGCAGCGGGACAGCCCGCTATGGCTACACCTTC.

This clone has a handful of counts. The chain recombines TRBV18 with TRBJ2-1; 8 nucleotides match TRBD2. Trimming at V came to 6 bases and at J to 2 bases, leaving 6 bases not matched to a gene. There are 15 residues in the CDR3. CDR1 is KGHSH, CDR2 LQKENI, per germline. The CDR3 loop is CASSPRGAPYNEQFF. In DNA, the CDR3 is TGTGCCAGCTCCCCGCGGGGGGCCCCCTACAATGAGCAGTTCTTC.

The chain links TRBV11-2 to TRBJ2-2; D is uncertain. Trimming took off 2 bases at V and 10 bases at J, with 8 bases between the two ends. This CDR3 spans 12 amino acids. The germline gives CDR1 SGHAT, CDR2 FQNNGV. CDR3 DNA: TGTGCCAGCAGCTTATTATATCAGGAGCTGTTTTTT. Amino acid sequence: CASSLLYQELFF.

A single count supports this clone. This chain uses TRBV25-1 with TRBJ2-5, with 10 nucleotides matching TRBD1. CDR1 and CDR2 from the germline V gene are MGHDK and SYGVNS. The CDR3 totals 16 residues. With 8 bases clipped from V and 4 bases from J, the junction kept 13 bases outside the gene matches. CDR3 in amino acids: CASDLGGQGFGETQYF. CDR3 coding DNA: TGTGCCAGCGATTTAGGGGGACAGGGGTTTGGAGAGACCCAGTACTTC.

The chain employs TRBV11-2 and TRBJ1-2; D is ambiguous. CDR3 size: 14 residues. The V and J ends lost 5 bases and 7 bases respectively, with 17 bases between them. From germline, CDR1 is SGHAT and CDR2 FQNNGV. Written as DNA, the CDR3 is TGTGCCAGCAGCCCACCCCGTTATATCCGTGGCTACACCTTC. The encoded protein is CASSPPRYIRGYTF.

The CDR3 reads CASSFPVSSYNEQFF. The CDR3 region has the DNA TGTGCCAGCAGCTTCCCAGTGAGCTCCTACAATGAGCAGTTCTTC. The chain joins TRBV7-8 to TRBJ2-1, with no clear D. The V gene lost 3 bases and the J gene lost 0 bases, with 9 bases spanning the gap. Germline values: CDR1 SGHVS, CDR2 FQNEAQ. CDR3 length equals 15 residues.

J is TRBJ2-3 and V is TRBV28; D is perhaps TRBD1 (6 bases). The CDR3 length is 16 residues. The germline V gene has CDR1 MDHEN and CDR2 SYDVKM. The germline V and J ends were trimmed by 6 bases and 5 bases, with 21 bases remaining between them. The chain's CDR3 is CASRWMGARTVDTQYF. CDR3 nucleotide sequence: TGTGCCAGCAGGTGGATGGGGGCTCGGACCGTAGATACGCAGTATTTT.

CDR3 nucleotides: TGTGCCAGCAGCCCCGGGGCGGCTTGGAGCACCATATATTTT. It codes for CASSPGAAWSTIYF. The chain combines TRBV7-2 with TRBJ1-3, with D possibly being TRBD1 (5 bases). CDR1 is SGHTA, CDR2 FQGNSA, per germline. With 5 bases removed from V and 9 bases from J, the gap between germline ends came to 17 bases. This CDR3 has 14 residues.

The V call is TRBV10-2, the J call TRBJ2-2; 15 nucleotides align to TRBD2. Germline-derived CDR1 and CDR2 are WSHSY and SAAADI. The CDR3 spans 17 residues. V trimming: 6 bases; J trimming: 2 bases; junction bases outside the gene matches: 4. CDR3 protein: CASRGLAGGLNTGELFF. The CDR3, as DNA: TGCGCCAGCAGGGGACTAGCGGGGGGCCTCAACACCGGGGAGCTGTTTTTT.

This sequence joins TRBV28 and TRBJ1-1; 7 nucleotides align to TRBD1. The trim removed 4 bases at V and 2 bases at J, leaving 10 bases unmatched. The CDR3 runs to 16 residues. Germline-derived CDR1 and CDR2 are MDHEN and SYDVKM. The CDR3 loop is CASSSTGELVNTEAFF. The CDR3 coding sequence is TGTGCCAGCAGTTCAACAGGGGAATTAGTCAACACTGAAGCTTTCTTT.

CDR3 loop: CASSLVQAGDTQYF. The CDR3 region has the DNA TGCGCCAGCAGCTTGGTACAGGCTGGGGATACGCAGTATTTT. The V gene is TRBV5-1, the J gene TRBJ2-3, with D possibly matching TRBD1 (5 bases). The CDR3 totals 14 residues. The V and J ends lost 0 bases and 6 bases respectively, with 11 bases between them. Germline V gene lookup returns CDR1 SGHRS and CDR2 YFSETQ.

DNA for the CDR3: TGTGCCAGCAGCCCCCAGCAGAGGGACGAGCAGTACTTC. Translating gives CASSPQQRDEQYF. V gene TRBV5-5 combines with J gene TRBJ2-7; tentatively, D is TRBD2 (5 bases). The CDR3 has 13 amino acids. Trimming removed 4 bases from V and 5 bases from J, with 13 bases in between. From germline, CDR1 is SGHKS and CDR2 YYEKEE (reference sequence).

The chain employs TRBV15 and TRBJ1-2; D ambiguous. V lost 0 bases, J lost 3 bases, and 14 bases lay in between. The V gene's germline CDR1 is LNHNV and CDR2 YYDKDF (reference sequence). This CDR3 is built from 16 residues. This CDR3 is CATSRDYYSLDYGYTF. The CDR3 DNA sequence: TGTGCCACCAGCAGAGATTACTACAGTTTGGACTATGGCTACACCTTC.

The V and J genes are TRBV10-3 and TRBJ2-1; no clear D gene. Trimming cost V 0 bases and J 10 bases, with 13 bases left between them. The CDR3 runs to 14 residues. Germline CDR1 and CDR2: ENHRY and SYGVKD. The CDR3 DNA sequence: TGTGCCATCAGTGAGTCTGGTAGTAACAGAGAGCAGTTCTTC. Translated, it gives CAISESGSNREQFF.

This clone was seen once. CDR3 coding DNA: TGCGCCAGCAGCTTGCACGCGGGGAATGGCGGGGAGCTGTTTTTT. This codes for CASSLHAGNGGELFF. The chain combines TRBV5-1 with TRBJ2-2; a weak D match, TRBD2 (6 bases). Germline CDR1 is SGHRS and CDR2 is YFSETQ. CDR3 length: 15 residues. Deletions cut 1 base from V and 7 bases from J, with 14 bases between.

The V gene is TRBV9, the J gene TRBJ2-1, with 8 bases that match TRBD2. Looked up from germline, CDR1 is SGDLS and CDR2 is YYNGEE. Losses at the gene ends were 3 bases for V and 2 bases for J; bases not matched to a gene: 7. The CDR3 runs 16 residues. The CDR3 loop reads CASSASPGLAYNEQFF. The CDR3 DNA reads as TGTGCCAGCAGCGCCTCCCCGGGACTAGCCTACAATGAGCAGTTCTTC.

This clone appeared a single time. This chain uses TRBV5-5 with TRBJ2-7; 9 nucleotides match TRBD1. V shed 2 bases, J shed 3 bases, and the junction held 6 bases outside the gene matches. CDR1 is SGHKS and CDR2 is YYEKEE in the germline V gene (reference sequence). The CDR3 has 15 amino acids. The CDR3 here is CASSFGGTGLYEQYF. The DNA of the CDR3 is TGTGCCAGCAGCTTCGGGGGGACAGGGCTCTACGAGCAGTACTTC.